This T cell receptor (beta chain) stems from a study of technical replicates of blood from several donors. This CDR3 spans 13 amino acids. Germline V gene sequence: CDR1 SGHNT, CDR2 YYREEE (reference sequence). Trimming removed 4 bases from V and 6 bases from J; junction bases left unmatched: 7. Using immunoSEQ multiplex PCR, the repertoire was profiled, and TCRdb retains in-frame clones only, with some absent. The table lists 50,000 to 80,000 clones, approximately 86% of them singletons. The chain joins TRBV5-4 to TRBJ2-7, with 7 bases that match TRBD1. Sequenced sample: PBMCs. The receptor was derived from a human donor in good health. Some clones in this sample may be carry-over from other donors' samples. CDR3 in DNA: TGTGCCAGCAGCAACGACAGGGAACGCGAGCAGTACTTC. This translates into CASSNDREREQYF.